These 14 T cell receptor beta chains were sequenced from one sample in a study of follicular helper T cells after annual influenza vaccination. Time point given: 2014-2015 season, 7 days after vaccination. Method: immunoSEQ multiplex PCR; TCRdb's copy keeps in-frame clones and lacks some. The data contain about 9,800 clones, roughly 80% of them singletons. The sample consisted of CXCR5- memory CD4+ T cells sorted from blood, taken 7 days after influenza vaccination. The receptors shown here come from an adult who received the influenza vaccine.

The chain joins TRBV5-4 to TRBJ2-1; 15 bases line up with TRBD2. V was clipped by 4 bases and J by 10 bases; unmatched bases: 9. This CDR3 contains 16 residues. CDR1 is SGHNT and CDR2 is YYREEE in the germline V gene (reference sequence). The CDR3 loop reads CASSHSGLAGGREQFF. Written as DNA, the CDR3 is TGTGCCAGCAGCCACTCCGGACTAGCGGGGGGGCGGGAGCAGTTCTTC.

This clone has a handful of counts. The rearrangement uses TRBV4-1 and TRBJ1-2; 7 bases agree with TRBD1. V was clipped by 3 bases and J by 2 bases; unmatched bases: 6. CDR3 length: 15 residues. Germline V gene sequence: CDR1 MGHRA, CDR2 YSYEKL. This CDR3 reads CASSHTRDSNYGYTF. DNA for the CDR3: TGCGCCAGCAGCCACACCCGGGACAGCAACTATGGCTACACCTTC.

A single count supports this clone. The chain uses TRBV6-6 and TRBJ2-3, with TRBD2 matching 9 bases. The junction had 6 bases not matched to a gene; V was cut back by 6 bases and J by 2 bases. Per germline, CDR1 MNHNY and CDR2 SVGAGI (reference sequence). This CDR3 contains 15 residues. The CDR3 here is CASRRIAGATDTQYF. The CDR3 region has the DNA TGTGCCAGCAGACGTATAGCGGGGGCCACAGATACGCAGTATTTT.

The chain is built from TRBV4-1 and TRBJ1-1, with TRBD1 as a possible D gene (6 bases). V was pared by 3 bases and J by 7 bases, with 9 bases between. CDR1 and CDR2 from the germline V gene are MGHRA and YSYEKL. This CDR3 comprises 12 residues. CDR3 DNA: TGCGCCAGCAGCCAGCAACAGGGTGAAGCTTTCTTT. Translated, it gives CASSQQQGEAFF.

The rearrangement uses TRBV4-1 and TRBJ2-5, with 8 bases identical to TRBD2. Looked up from germline, CDR1 is MGHRA and CDR2 is YSYEKL. The CDR3 has 15 residues. The V gene end was trimmed by 5 bases and the J gene end by 1 base; junction bases not matched to a gene: 6. The CDR3 reads CASSYGGGPQETQYF. Here the CDR3 DNA reads TGCGCCAGCAGCTACGGCGGGGGGCCCCAAGAGACCCAGTACTTC.

CDR3 bases: TGCGCCAGCAGCTTGAGACAGCTTAATGAAAAACTGTTTTTT. The encoded protein is CASSLRQLNEKLFF. The chain couples TRBV5-1 to TRBJ1-4, with D maybe TRBD1 (5 bases). The germline gives CDR1 SGHRS, CDR2 YFSETQ. Trimming pared 1 base from V and 4 bases from J, leaving 8 bases between. CDR3 length: 14 residues.

The genes are TRBV11-2 and TRBJ2-6; 7 bases match TRBD2. After removal of 0 bases from V and 3 bases from J, the junction contained 5 bases not matched to a gene. The CDR3 totals 17 residues. Germline CDR1 is SGHAT and CDR2 is FQNNGV. The CDR3 region is CASSLDGGGSGANVLTF. The CDR3 bases are TGTGCCAGCAGCTTAGATGGCGGGGGAAGTGGGGCCAACGTCCTGACTTTC.

The count of this clone is one. The J gene is TRBJ2-3, the V gene TRBV29-1; weak D call: TRBD2 (5 bases). Germline assignment: CDR1 SQVTM and CDR2 ANQGSEA. Trimming pared 0 bases from V and 3 bases from J, leaving 13 bases between. This CDR3 spans 15 amino acids. The chain's CDR3 is CSVEDALAWTDTQYF. For the CDR3, the DNA is TGCAGCGTTGAAGATGCCCTAGCTTGGACAGATACGCAGTATTTT.

The chain employs TRBV5-6 and TRBJ2-5; 7 bases align to TRBD1. This CDR3 spans 15 amino acids. Looked up from germline, CDR1 is SGHDT and CDR2 is YYEEEE. V lost 5 bases and J lost 2; bases outside the gene matches: 9. The CDR3 loop is CASRKWDRVQETQYF. CDR3 bases: TGTGCCAGCAGGAAATGGGACAGAGTACAAGAGACCCAGTACTTC.

This chain uses TRBV27 with TRBJ1-6; 8 bases match TRBD1. This CDR3 has 15 residues. After removal of 5 bases from V and 7 bases from J, the junction contained 7 bases not matched to a gene. The germline V gene has CDR1 MNHEY and CDR2 SMNVEV (reference sequence). DNA for the CDR3: TGTGCCAGCAGTCCAGGGGGCGCGGGGAATTCACCCCTCCACTTT. Protein: CASSPGGAGNSPLHF.

The chain couples TRBV7-2 to TRBJ1-1; no firm D call. With 2 bases removed from V and 6 bases from J, the gap between germline ends came to 13 bases. Germline lookup yields CDR1 SGHTA and CDR2 FQGNSA. The CDR3 loop spans 14 amino acids. The CDR3 DNA is TGTGCCAGCAGCTTAACTGAGGGTGGGCCTGAAGCTTTCTTT. It is translated as CASSLTEGGPEAFF.

This chain uses TRBV2 with TRBJ2-4; D gene unclear. Per germline, CDR1 SNHLY and CDR2 FYNNEI. Trimming removed 6 bases from V and 6 bases from J, with 24 bases in between. The CDR3 loop spans 17 amino acids. CDR3 amino acids: CASRVSFLPTSINIQYF. The CDR3 nucleotides are TGTGCCAGCAGGGTCTCATTCTTACCGACTTCCATAAACATTCAGTACTTC.

The chain joins TRBV11-3 to TRBJ1-2; D gene ambiguous. The V gene's germline CDR1 is SGHNT and CDR2 YENEEA. V lost 4 bases, J lost 3 bases, and 9 bases lay in between. The CDR3 totals 13 residues. CDR3 bases: TGTGCCAGCAGCTCGGTATTTGACTATGGCTACACCTTC. Its translation: CASSSVFDYGYTF. Using reference TRBV11-3 and TRBJ1-2 for the parts outside the CDR3, the full variable domain is EAGVVQSPRYKIIEKKQPVAFWCNPISGHNTLYWYLQNLGQGPELLIRYENEEAVDDSQLPKDRFSAERLKGVDSTLKIQPAELGDSAVYLCASSSVFDYGYTFGSGTRLTVV.

This clone was detected only once. V gene TRBV7-9 combines with J gene TRBJ1-3, with D hard to call. V was clipped by 1 base and J by 0 bases, with 10 bases between them. CDR1 and CDR2 from the germline V gene are SEHNR and FQNEAQ (reference sequence). This CDR3 spans 16 amino acids. CDR3 sequence: CASSLVPVSSGNTIYF. The CDR3 DNA reads TGTGCCAGCAGCTTAGTTCCGGTTTCCTCTGGAAACACCATATATTTT.